The following is a T cell receptor (beta chain) sequence with its context. Its antigen is not known. Only healthy Caucasians were included as donors. TCRdb used MiXCR to reprocess the 5' RACE reads, holding one entry per CDR3 protein. Counted here are 690,000 or so distinct CDR3 sequences, 8.6% occurring once; the ten biggest clones make up around 0.95%. This CDR3 region has 12 residues. Trimming pared 5 bases from V and 6 bases from J, leaving 12 bases between. The germline gives CDR1 SGHNT, CDR2 YYREEE (reference sequence). The sample belongs to a study of identical twins. Study-wide points: Its conclusions, products of cross-sectional statistical analysis, did not come from following the same donors. It was out-of-frame TCR alpha sharing in monozygotic twins that models underestimated. Out-of-frame beta chain sequences displayed weaker excess sharing between twins.

This sample was also put to use in a study of yellow fever vaccine responses in identical twins.

The V gene is TRBV5-4, the J gene TRBJ2-7; maybe TRBD2 (5 bases). The material sequenced was PBMCs. This sequence was found in a woman under 30 in good health. The CDR3, as DNA: TGTGCCAGCAGAGCGGATTATGGCGAGCAGTACTTC. Protein sequence: CASRADYGEQYF.